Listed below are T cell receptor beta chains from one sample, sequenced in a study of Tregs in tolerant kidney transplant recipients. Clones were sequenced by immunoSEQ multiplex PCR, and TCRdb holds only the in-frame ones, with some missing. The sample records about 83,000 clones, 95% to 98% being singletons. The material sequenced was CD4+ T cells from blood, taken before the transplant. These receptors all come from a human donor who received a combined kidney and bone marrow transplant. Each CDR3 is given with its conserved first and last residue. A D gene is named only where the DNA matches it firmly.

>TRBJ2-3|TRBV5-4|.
CASSLPSGTATDTQYF
TGTGCCAGCAGCTTACCATCCGGGACTGCCACAGATACGCAGTATTTT
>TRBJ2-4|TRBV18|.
CASSPRSVKEDKNIQYF
TGTGCCAGCTCACCTCGTAGTGTGAAAGAAGACAAAAACATTCAGTACTTC
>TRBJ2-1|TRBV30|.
CAWKTRGTYNEQFF
TGTGCCTGGAAGACCAGAGGAACCTACAATGAGCAGTTCTTC
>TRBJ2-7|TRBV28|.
CASSFQDGKGEQYF
TGTGCCAGCAGTTTTCAGGACGGGAAGGGAGAGCAGTACTTC
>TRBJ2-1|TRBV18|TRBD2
CASSLPGTSGSSYNEQFF
TGTGCCAGCTCACTACCCGGGACTAGCGGGAGCTCCTACAATGAGCAGTTCTTC
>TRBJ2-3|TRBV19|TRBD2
CASSLGLAGGVSTDTQYF
TGTGCCAGTAGTCTGGGACTAGCGGGGGGCGTTAGCACAGATACGCAGTATTTT
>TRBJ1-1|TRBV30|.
CAWSGTANTEAFF
TGTGCCTGGAGTGGTACTGCGAACACTGAAGCTTTCTTT
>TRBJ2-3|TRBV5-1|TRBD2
CASSLASGSGTDTQYF
TGCGCCAGCAGCTTGGCTAGCGGGTCCGGCACAGATACGCAGTATTTT
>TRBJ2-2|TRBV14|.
CASSQVPGNTGELFF
TGTGCCAGCAGCCAAGTTCCAGGGAACACCGGGGAGCTGTTTTTT
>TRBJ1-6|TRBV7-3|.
CASSFEDSPLHF
TGTGCCAGCAGCTTCGAGGATTCACCCCTCCACTTT